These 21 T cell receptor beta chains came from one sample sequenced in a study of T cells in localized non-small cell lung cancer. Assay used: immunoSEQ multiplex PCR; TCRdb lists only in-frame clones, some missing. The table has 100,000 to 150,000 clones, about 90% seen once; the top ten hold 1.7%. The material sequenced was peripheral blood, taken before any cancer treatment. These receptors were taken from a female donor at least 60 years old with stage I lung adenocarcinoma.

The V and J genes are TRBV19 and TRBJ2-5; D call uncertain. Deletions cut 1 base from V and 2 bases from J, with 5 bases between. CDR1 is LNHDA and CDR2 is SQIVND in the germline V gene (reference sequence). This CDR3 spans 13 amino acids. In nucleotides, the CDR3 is TGTGCCAGTAGTATAGTTAGACAAGAGACCCAGTACTTC. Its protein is CASSIVRQETQYF.

The CDR3 DNA follows: TGTGCCAGCAGGGCACGGCCGAACACCGGGGAGCTGTTTTTT. Protein: CASRARPNTGELFF. The rearrangement uses TRBV6-1 and TRBJ2-2; D not certain. Trimming stripped 6 bases from V and 0 bases from J, with 8 bases between. CDR3 length equals 14 residues. CDR1 is MNHNS, CDR2 SASEGT, per germline.

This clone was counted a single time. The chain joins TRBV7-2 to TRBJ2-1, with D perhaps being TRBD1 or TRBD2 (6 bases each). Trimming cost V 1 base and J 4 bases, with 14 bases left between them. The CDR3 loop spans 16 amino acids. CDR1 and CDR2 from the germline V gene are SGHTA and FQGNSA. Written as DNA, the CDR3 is TGTGCCAGCAGCTTAGATAGGGGGGCAGGTTACAATGAGCAGTTCTTC. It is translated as CASSLDRGAGYNEQFF.

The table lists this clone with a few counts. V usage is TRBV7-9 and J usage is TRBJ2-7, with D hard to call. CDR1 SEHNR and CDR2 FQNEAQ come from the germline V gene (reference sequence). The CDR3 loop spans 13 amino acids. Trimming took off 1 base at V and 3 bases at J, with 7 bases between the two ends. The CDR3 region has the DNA TGTGCCAGCAGCTTAGGAGGCCGCTACGAGCAGTACTTC. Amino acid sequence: CASSLGGRYEQYF.

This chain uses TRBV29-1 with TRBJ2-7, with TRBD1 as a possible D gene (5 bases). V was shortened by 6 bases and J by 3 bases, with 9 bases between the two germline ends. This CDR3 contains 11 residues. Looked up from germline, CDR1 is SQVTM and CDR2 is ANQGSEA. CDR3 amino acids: CSVSQGYEQYF. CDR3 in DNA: TGCAGCGTATCCCAGGGCTACGAGCAGTACTTC.

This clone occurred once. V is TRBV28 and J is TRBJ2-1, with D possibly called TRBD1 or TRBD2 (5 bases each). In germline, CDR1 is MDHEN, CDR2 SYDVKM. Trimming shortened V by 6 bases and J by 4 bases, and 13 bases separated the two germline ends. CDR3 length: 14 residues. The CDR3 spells CASRYRDLYNEQFF. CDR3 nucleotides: TGTGCCAGCAGATACCGGGACCTTTACAATGAGCAGTTCTTC.

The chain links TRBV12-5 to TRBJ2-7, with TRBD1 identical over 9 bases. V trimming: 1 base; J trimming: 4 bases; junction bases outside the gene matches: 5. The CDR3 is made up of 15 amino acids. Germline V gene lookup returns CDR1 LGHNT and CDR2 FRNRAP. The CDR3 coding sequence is TGTGCTAGTGGTTTGGCCGGGACAGGGACTTACGAGCAGTACTTC. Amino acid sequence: CASGLAGTGTYEQYF.

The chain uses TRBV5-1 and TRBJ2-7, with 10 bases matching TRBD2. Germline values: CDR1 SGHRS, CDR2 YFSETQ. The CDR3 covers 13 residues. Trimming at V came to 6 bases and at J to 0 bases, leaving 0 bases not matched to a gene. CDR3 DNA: TGCGCCAGCACTAGCGGGAGCTCCTACGAGCAGTACTTC. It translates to CASTSGSSYEQYF.

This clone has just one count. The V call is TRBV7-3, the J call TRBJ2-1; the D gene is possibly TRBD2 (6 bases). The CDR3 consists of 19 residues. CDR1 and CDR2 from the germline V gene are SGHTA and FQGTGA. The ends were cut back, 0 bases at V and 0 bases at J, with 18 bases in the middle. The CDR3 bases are TGTGCCAGCAGCTTAACCCCGGCTAGCGCCAGGAGCTCCTACAATGAGCAGTTCTTC. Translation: CASSLTPASARSSYNEQFF.

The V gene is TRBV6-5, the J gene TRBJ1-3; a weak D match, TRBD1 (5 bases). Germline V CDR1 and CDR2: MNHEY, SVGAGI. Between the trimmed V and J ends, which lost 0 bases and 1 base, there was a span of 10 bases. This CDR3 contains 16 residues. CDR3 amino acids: CASSYSPPGSGNTIYF. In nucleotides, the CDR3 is TGTGCCAGCAGTTACTCGCCTCCAGGGTCTGGAAACACCATATATTTT.

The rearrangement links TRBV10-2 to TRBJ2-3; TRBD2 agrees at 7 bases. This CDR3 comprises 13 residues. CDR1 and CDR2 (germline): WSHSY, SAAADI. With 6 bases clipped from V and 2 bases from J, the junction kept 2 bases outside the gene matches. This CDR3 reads CASRGTITDTQYF. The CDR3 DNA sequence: TGCGCCAGCAGAGGGACTATCACAGATACGCAGTATTTT.

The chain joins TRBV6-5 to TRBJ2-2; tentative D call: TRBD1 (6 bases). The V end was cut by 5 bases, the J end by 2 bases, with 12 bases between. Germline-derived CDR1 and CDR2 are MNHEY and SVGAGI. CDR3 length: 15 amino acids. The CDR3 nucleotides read TGTGCCAGCAGTCGAGACAGGACTAACACCGGGGAGCTGTTTTTT. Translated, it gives CASSRDRTNTGELFF.

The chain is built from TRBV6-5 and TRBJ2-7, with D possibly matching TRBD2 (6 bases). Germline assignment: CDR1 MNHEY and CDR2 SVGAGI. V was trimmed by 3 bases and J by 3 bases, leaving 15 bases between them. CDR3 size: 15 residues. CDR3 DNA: TGTGCCAGCAGTTATATGCGGGACCCCTACTACGAGCAGTACTTC. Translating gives CASSYMRDPYYEQYF.

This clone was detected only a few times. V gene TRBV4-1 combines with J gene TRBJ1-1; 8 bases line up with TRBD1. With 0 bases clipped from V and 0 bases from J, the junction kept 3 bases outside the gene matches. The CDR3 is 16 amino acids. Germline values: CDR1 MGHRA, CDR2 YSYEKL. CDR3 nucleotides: TGCGCCAGCAGCCAAGATGACAGGGGATTGAACACTGAAGCTTTCTTT. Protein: CASSQDDRGLNTEAFF.

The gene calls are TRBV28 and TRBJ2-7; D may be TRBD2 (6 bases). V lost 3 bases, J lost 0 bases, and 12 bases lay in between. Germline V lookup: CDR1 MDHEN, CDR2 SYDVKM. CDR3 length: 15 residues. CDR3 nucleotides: TGTGCCAGCAGTTTGGGGGGTGCTTTCTCCTACGAGCAGTACTTC. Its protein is CASSLGGAFSYEQYF. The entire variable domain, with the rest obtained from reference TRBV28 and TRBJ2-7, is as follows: DVKVTQSSRYLVKRTGEKVFLECVQDMDHENMFWYRQDPGLGLRLIYFSYDVKMKEKGDIPEGYSVSREKKERFSLILESASTNQTSMYLCASSLGGAFSYEQYFGPGTRLTVT.

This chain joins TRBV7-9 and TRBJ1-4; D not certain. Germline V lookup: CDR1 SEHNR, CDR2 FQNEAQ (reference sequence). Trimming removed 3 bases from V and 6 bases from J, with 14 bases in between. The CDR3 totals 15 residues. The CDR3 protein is CASSFSGWEYEKLFF. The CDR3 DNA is TGTGCCAGCAGCTTTTCGGGCTGGGAATATGAAAAACTGTTTTTT. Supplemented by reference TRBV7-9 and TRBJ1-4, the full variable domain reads DTGVSQNPRHKITKRGQNVTFRCDPISEHNRLYWYRQTLGQGPEFLTYFQNEAQLEKSRLLSDRFSAERPKGSFSTLEIQRTEQGDSAMYLCASSFSGWEYEKLFFGSGTQLSVL.

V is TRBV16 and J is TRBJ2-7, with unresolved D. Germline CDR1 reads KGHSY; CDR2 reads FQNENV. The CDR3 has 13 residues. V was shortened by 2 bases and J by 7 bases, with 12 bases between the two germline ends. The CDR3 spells CASSQSVVGEQYF. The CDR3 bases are TGTGCCAGCAGCCAAAGTGTGGTTGGTGAGCAGTACTTC. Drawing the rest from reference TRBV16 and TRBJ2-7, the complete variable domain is GEEVAQTPKHLVRGEGQKAKLYCAPIKGHSYVFWYQQVLKNEFKFLISFQNENVFDETGMPKERFSAKCLPNSPCSLEIQATKLEDSAVYFCASSQSVVGEQYFGPGTRLTVT.

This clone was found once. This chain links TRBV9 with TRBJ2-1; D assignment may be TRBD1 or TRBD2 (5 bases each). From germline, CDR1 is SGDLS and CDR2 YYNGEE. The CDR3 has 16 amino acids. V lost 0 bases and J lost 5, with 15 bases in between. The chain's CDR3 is CASSVGGRRTDNEQFF. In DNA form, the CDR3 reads TGTGCCAGCAGCGTAGGGGGCCGGAGGACCGACAATGAGCAGTTCTTC.

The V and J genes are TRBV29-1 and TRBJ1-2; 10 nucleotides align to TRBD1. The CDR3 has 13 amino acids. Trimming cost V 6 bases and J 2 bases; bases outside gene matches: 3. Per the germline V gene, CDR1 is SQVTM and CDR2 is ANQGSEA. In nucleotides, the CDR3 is TGCAGCGTGGGACAGGGGATAAACTATGGCTACACCTTC. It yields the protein CSVGQGINYGYTF.

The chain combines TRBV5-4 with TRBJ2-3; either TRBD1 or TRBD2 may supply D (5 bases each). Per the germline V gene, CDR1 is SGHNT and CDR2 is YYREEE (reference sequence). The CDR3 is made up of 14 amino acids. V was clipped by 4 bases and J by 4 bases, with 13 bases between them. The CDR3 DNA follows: TGTGCCAGCAGCGACGTGGGGGTCGCAGATACGCAGTATTTT. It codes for CASSDVGVADTQYF. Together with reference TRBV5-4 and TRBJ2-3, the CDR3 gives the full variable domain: ETGVTQSPTHLIKTRGQQVTLRCSSQSGHNTVSWYQQALGQGPQFIFQYYREEENGRGNFPPRFSGLQFPNYSSELNVNALELDDSALYLCASSDVGVADTQYFGPGTRLTVL.

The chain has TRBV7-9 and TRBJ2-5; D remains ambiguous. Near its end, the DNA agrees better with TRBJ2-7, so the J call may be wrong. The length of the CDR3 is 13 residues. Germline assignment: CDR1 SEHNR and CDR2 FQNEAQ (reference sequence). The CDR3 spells CASSLANQYEQYF. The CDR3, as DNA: TGTGCCAGCAGCTTGGCAAACCAGTACGAGCAGTACTTC.